The present T cell receptor beta chain was sequenced within a study of identifying expanded T cells in peripheral blood. Regarding the study as a whole: Technical replicates showed about 1.1 changed clones; approximately 2 weeks roughly 16; four weeks 19.

No infections or other immune events were documented during collection. CDR3 length: 17 amino acids. Trimming at V came to 3 bases and at J to 2 bases, leaving 7 bases not matched to a gene. Germline V gene data show CDR1 as SGDLS and CDR2 as YYNGEE. TCRdb's table, derived via immunoSEQ multiplex PCR, lists solely in-frame clones and lacks some. In the table there are some 75,000 clones, roughly 90% of which are singletons. In regard to this clone: What it binds is unknown.

Sequences were obtained from blood. The gene calls are TRBV9 and TRBJ2-3; 12 bases agree with TRBD2. The TCR comes from a person aged 18-70 years in good health. The CDR3: CASSDRTSGTTTDTQYF. In DNA form, the CDR3 reads TGTGCCAGCAGCGACCGGACTAGCGGGACGACCACAGATACGCAGTATTTT.